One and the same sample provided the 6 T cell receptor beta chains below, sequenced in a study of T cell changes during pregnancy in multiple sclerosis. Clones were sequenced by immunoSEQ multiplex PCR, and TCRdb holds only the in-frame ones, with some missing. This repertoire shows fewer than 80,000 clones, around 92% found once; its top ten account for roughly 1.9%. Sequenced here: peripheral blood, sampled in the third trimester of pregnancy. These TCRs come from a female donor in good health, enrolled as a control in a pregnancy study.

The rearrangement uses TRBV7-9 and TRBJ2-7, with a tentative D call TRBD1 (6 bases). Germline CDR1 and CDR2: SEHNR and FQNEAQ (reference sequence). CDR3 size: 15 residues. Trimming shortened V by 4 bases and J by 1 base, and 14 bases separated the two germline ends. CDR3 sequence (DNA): TGTGCCAGCAGCTATCGACAGGTTGAATCCTACGAGCAGTACTTC. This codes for CASSYRQVESYEQYF. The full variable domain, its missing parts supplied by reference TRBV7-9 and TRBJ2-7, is DTGVSQNPRHKITKRGQNVTFRCDPISEHNRLYWYRQTLGQGPEFLTYFQNEAQLEKSRLLSDRFSAERPKGSFSTLEIQRTEQGDSAMYLCASSYRQVESYEQYFGPGTRLTVT.

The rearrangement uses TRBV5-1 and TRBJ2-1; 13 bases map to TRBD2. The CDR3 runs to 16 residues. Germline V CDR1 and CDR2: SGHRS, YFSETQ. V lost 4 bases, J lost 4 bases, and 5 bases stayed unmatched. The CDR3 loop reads CASSGRLAGGYNEQFF. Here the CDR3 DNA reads TGCGCCAGCAGCGGCAGACTAGCGGGGGGTTACAATGAGCAGTTCTTC.

CDR3 amino acids: CASKARGTGTGELFF. The CDR3 DNA reads as TGTGCCAGTAAGGCCAGGGGGACGGGCACCGGGGAGCTGTTTTTT. The chain links TRBV19 to TRBJ2-2; TRBD1 matches 7 bases. Germline assignment: CDR1 LNHDA and CDR2 SQIVND (reference sequence). The CDR3 contains 15 residues. The V and J ends lost 7 bases and 4 bases, in that order; junction bases with no gene match: 9. The full variable domain, its missing parts supplied by reference TRBV19 and TRBJ2-2, is DGGITQSPKYLFRKEGQNVTLSCEQNLNHDAMYWYRQDPGQGLRLIYYSQIVNDFQKGDIAEGYSVSREKKESFPLTVTSAQKNPTAFYLCASKARGTGTGELFFGEGSRLTVL.

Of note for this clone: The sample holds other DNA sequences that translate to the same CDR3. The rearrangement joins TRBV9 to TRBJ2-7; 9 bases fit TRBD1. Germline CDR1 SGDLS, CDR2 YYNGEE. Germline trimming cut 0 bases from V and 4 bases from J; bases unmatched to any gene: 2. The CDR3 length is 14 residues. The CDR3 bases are TGTGCCAGCAGCGTAGCGGGACAGGGTTACGAGCAGTACTTC. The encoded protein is CASSVAGQGYEQYF. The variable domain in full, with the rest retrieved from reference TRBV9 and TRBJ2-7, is DSGVTQTPKHLITATGQRVTLRCSPRSGDLSVYWYQQSLDQGLQFLIQYYNGEERAKGNILERFSAQQFPDLHSELNLSSLELGDSALYFCASSVAGQGYEQYFGPGTRLTVT.

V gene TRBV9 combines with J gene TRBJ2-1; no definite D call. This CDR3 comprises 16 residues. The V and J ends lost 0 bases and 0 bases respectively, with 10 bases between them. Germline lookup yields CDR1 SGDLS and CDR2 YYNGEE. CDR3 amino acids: CASSVVPRSSYNEQFF. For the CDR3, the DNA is TGTGCCAGCAGCGTAGTCCCGCGTAGCTCCTACAATGAGCAGTTCTTC.

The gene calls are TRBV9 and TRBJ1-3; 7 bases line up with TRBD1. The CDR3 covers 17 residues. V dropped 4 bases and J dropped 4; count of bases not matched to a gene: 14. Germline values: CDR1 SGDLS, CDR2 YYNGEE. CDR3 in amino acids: CASSLRTGRSVGNTIYF. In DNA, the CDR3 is TGTGCCAGCAGCTTAAGGACAGGCCGGAGTGTCGGAAACACCATATATTTT. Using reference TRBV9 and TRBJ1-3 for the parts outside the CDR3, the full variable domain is DSGVTQTPKHLITATGQRVTLRCSPRSGDLSVYWYQQSLDQGLQFLIQYYNGEERAKGNILERFSAQQFPDLHSELNLSSLELGDSALYFCASSLRTGRSVGNTIYFGEGSWLTVV.